Listed below are T cell receptor beta chains from one sample, sequenced in a study of blood T cell repertoires in COVID-19. Sequencing was performed with immunoSEQ multiplex PCR; in TCRdb, only in-frame clones are kept and a portion is missing. Of under 100,000 clones in the sample, around three quarters were seen once. The sequencing input was peripheral blood. Source of these receptors: a woman of 80 years or more with active or convalescent COVID-19. Both conserved end residues are part of each CDR3. D genes are given only for firm matches. Some rows have no size entry. The others give once, few or many, or a class for an expanded clone.

d_gene,j_gene,abundance,v_gene,CDR3nt,CDR3aa
NA,TRBJ1-5,NA,TRBV9,TGTGCCAGCAGCCAGGGTTTCGGTCAGCCCCAGCATTTT,CASSQGFGQPQHF
NA,TRBJ1-2,NA,TRBV2,TGTGCCAGCACTCTACAGCGTCAGGGACTCTATGGCTACACCTTC,CASTLQRQGLYGYTF
NA,TRBJ2-2,NA,TRBV14,TGTGCCAGCACCTCCAAGGGGACCGGGGAGCTGTTTTTT,CASTSKGTGELFF
TRBD2,TRBJ2-3,NA,TRBV29-1,TGCAGCGTGCGCCCGGGACTAGCTGCCGGCCTCACAGATACGCAGTATTTT,CSVRPGLAAGLTDTQYF
NA,TRBJ2-7,NA,TRBV7-2,TGTGCCAGCAGCTTACTTGGCGGGGGCACCTACGAGCAGTACTTC,CASSLLGGGTYEQYF
TRBD1,TRBJ1-3,NA,TRBV9,TGTGCCAGCACGACAGGGGACCGACCTGGAAACACCATATATTTT,CASTTGDRPGNTIYF
TRBD2,TRBJ2-3,NA,TRBV11-2,TGTGCCAGCAGCATCCGCGGGGGTGCTAGCACAGATACGCAGTATTTT,CASSIRGGASTDTQYF
TRBD1,TRBJ1-2,NA,TRBV3-1/TRBV3-2,TGTGCCAGCAGCCACTGGACAGGGTACTATGGCTACACCTTC,CASSHWTGYYGYTF
NA,TRBJ2-7,NA,TRBV6-6,TGTGCCAGCAACGCAGGAGGCTACGAGCAGTACTTC,CASNAGGYEQYF
NA,TRBJ2-1,NA,TRBV6-5,TGTGCCAGCTCCTGGACAGGGAGGGATGAGCAGTTCTTC,CASSWTGRDEQFF
NA,TRBJ2-2,NA,TRBV6-2/TRBV6-3,TGTGCCAGCAGCCCGACAGTGAACACCGGGGAGCTGTTTTTT,CASSPTVNTGELFF
NA,TRBJ2-5,few,TRBV6-5,TGTGCCAGCACCCGATTTAGTCAGGGAAGCGAGACCCAGTACTTC,CASTRFSQGSETQYF
NA,TRBJ2-3,few,TRBV9,TGTGCCAGCAGCGTAGTAGCGATGGATACGCAGTATTTT,CASSVVAMDTQYF
NA,TRBJ1-6,NA,TRBV28,TGTGCCAGCAGTTTGGGGGGAGAGGGAGCACTGAGTGTGGCCCTCCACTTT,CASSLGGEGALSVALHF
NA,TRBJ2-1,few,TRBV5-1,TGCGCCAGCAGCTTGGGCAGGAATAACAATGAGCAGTTCTTC,CASSLGRNNNEQFF
NA,TRBJ1-4,NA,TRBV29-1,TGCAGCGCAGGGGTCTCTAATGAAAAACTGTTTTTT,CSAGVSNEKLFF
TRBD1,TRBJ1-5,NA,TRBV28,TGTGCCAGCAGAAATTATCTAATTTGGACAGGAAGAGGGTATAGCAATCAGCCCCAGCATTTT,CASRNYLIWTGRGYSNQPQHF
TRBD2,TRBJ2-3,NA,TRBV5-1,TGCGCCAGCAGCTTGGTAGCGGGGGGAAAAGATACGCAGTATTTT,CASSLVAGGKDTQYF
TRBD2,TRBJ2-2,NA,TRBV5-1,TGCGCCAGCAGCCTCCGGGCTAGCGGGGGGGCTAACACCGGGGAGCTGTTTTTT,CASSLRASGGANTGELFF
NA,TRBJ1-1,few,TRBV6-6,TGTGCCAGCAGTTACGGCGGATACACTGAAGCTTTCTTT,CASSYGGYTEAFF
NA,TRBJ1-2,NA,TRBV7-2,TGTGCCAGCAGCTTAGATGCAGGGGAGTATGGCTACACCTTC,CASSLDAGEYGYTF
NA,TRBJ2-5,few,TRBV29-1,TGCAGCGTTGAAGACCACAGCAGGGAGACCCAGTACTTC,CSVEDHSRETQYF
NA,TRBJ1-5,NA,TRBV7-2,TGTGCCAGCAGCTTAAGGGGCTTCTATCAGCCCCAGCATTTT,CASSLRGFYQPQHF